The 26 T cell receptor beta chains below come from one sample, sequenced in a study of cytotoxic CD8 clonotypes in ibrutinib-treated CLL. The method was immunoSEQ multiplex PCR; TCRdb's version includes in-frame clones alone and lacks a portion of them. The repertoire holds more than 140,000 clones, with about 72% as singletons. This sample comprised PBMCs, obtained after 12 months of ibrutinib treatment. Receptors were obtained from a human donor with chronic lymphocytic leukemia.

This clone was counted between two and nine times. This rearrangement joins TRBV6-5 to TRBJ2-7, with D possibly matching TRBD1 (7 bases). Germline V gives CDR1 MNHEY, CDR2 SVGAGI. Trimming removed 5 bases from V and 7 bases from J, with 18 bases in between. The CDR3 covers 14 residues. The CDR3 DNA reads TGTGCCAGCAGTGACAGGGTGGAGGGGTTGGAGCAGTACTTC. It encodes CASSDRVEGLEQYF.

Remarks on this clone: At the DNA level, this CDR3 is encoded by other sequences in the same sample as well. The rearrangement joins TRBV5-1 to TRBJ2-5; D gene unclear. Per germline, CDR1 SGHRS and CDR2 YFSETQ. The CDR3 has 13 residues. V dropped 0 bases and J dropped 2 bases, with 5 bases sitting between them. CDR3 residues: CASSLGSQETQYF. CDR3 nucleotides: TGCGCCAGCAGCTTGGGCTCGCAAGAGACCCAGTACTTC. The entire variable domain, with the rest obtained from reference TRBV5-1 and TRBJ2-5, is as follows: KAGVTQTPRYLIKTRGQQVTLSCSPISGHRSVSWYQQTPGQGLQFLFEYFSETQRNKGNFPGRFSGRQFSNSRSEMNVSTLELGDSALYLCASSLGSQETQYFGPGTRLLVL.

The chain uses TRBV27 and TRBJ1-1; D perhaps matches TRBD1 (5 bases). The CDR3 extends over 15 amino acids. Germline V gene data show CDR1 as MNHEY and CDR2 as SMNVEV (reference sequence). V dropped 0 bases and J dropped 2 bases, with 10 bases sitting between them. CDR3 sequence (DNA): TGTGCCAGCAGTTTATCGGGACCGGTCAACACTGAAGCTTTCTTT. As protein: CASSLSGPVNTEAFF.

The J gene is TRBJ2-3, the V gene TRBV9; 10 nucleotides line up with TRBD2. CDR1 and CDR2 from the germline V gene are SGDLS and YYNGEE. The ends lost 4 bases at V and 1 base at J; junction bases unmatched: 3. The CDR3 covers 15 residues. CDR3 in amino acids: CASSQGTSGTDTQYF. CDR3 DNA sequence: TGTGCCAGCAGCCAAGGGACTAGCGGCACAGATACGCAGTATTTT.

The J gene is TRBJ2-1, the V gene TRBV7-2, with a weak D call TRBD1 (6 bases). CDR3 length equals 14 residues. The V end lost 8 bases, the J end lost 0 bases, and 11 bases lay between the germline ends. Looked up from germline, CDR1 is SGHTA and CDR2 is FQGNSA. In DNA, the CDR3 is TGTGCCAGCGAGGGGGAGCTCTCCTACAATGAGCAGTTCTTC. Protein: CASEGELSYNEQFF.

The J gene is TRBJ2-2, the V gene TRBV18, with D possibly being TRBD1 or TRBD2 (5 bases each). Trimming left V 3 bases short and J 5 bases short, with 16 bases between. This CDR3 is 16 amino acids long. Germline V lookup: CDR1 KGHSH, CDR2 LQKENI. The DNA of the CDR3 is TGTGCCAGCTCACCGTCCCTGGGGGATATAACCGGGGAGCTGTTTTTT. It is translated as CASSPSLGDITGELFF.

The rearrangement joins TRBV21-1 to TRBJ1-1. TRBV21-1 is reported as a pseudogene. The CDR3 runs to 13 residues. Here the CDR3 DNA reads TGTGCCAGCAGCAAAAGGGATCACTATGAAGCTTTCTTT. Its translation: CASSKRDHYEAFF.

The V call is TRBV7-2, the J call TRBJ2-7; 13 positions match TRBD2. The CDR3 has 16 residues. With 2 bases clipped from V and 3 bases from J, the junction kept 4 bases outside the gene matches. CDR1 SGHTA and CDR2 FQGNSA come from the germline V gene. In nucleotides, the CDR3 is TGTGCCAGCAGCTTATCCGGACTAGCGGGGGTCTACGAGCAGTACTTC. It yields the protein CASSLSGLAGVYEQYF.

This rearrangement joins TRBV6-5 to TRBJ2-2, with 7 bases fitting TRBD1. The germline V gene encodes CDR1 MNHEY and CDR2 SVGAGI. The V gene end was trimmed by 7 bases and the J gene end by 8 bases; junction bases not matched to a gene: 7. This CDR3 contains 13 residues. The DNA for the CDR3 is TGTGCCAGCACCTCACAGGGGTTTGGGGAGCTGTTTTTT. It specifies CASTSQGFGELFF.

This chain links TRBV4-2 with TRBJ2-5, with D unclear. CDR1 and CDR2 (germline): LGHNA, YNFKEQ. V shed 2 bases and J shed 1 base, with 11 bases lying between them. CDR3 length: 15 residues. CDR3 nucleotides: TGTGCCAGCAGCCAATCTAGAAGTCTCCAAGAGACCCAGTACTTC. Translation gives CASSQSRSLQETQYF.

This clone was counted once. The chain combines TRBV15 with TRBJ2-1, with a tentative D call TRBD2 (5 bases). CDR3 length: 14 amino acids. Germline CDR1 LNHNV, CDR2 YYDKDF (reference sequence). Trimming took off 1 base at V and 1 base at J, with 5 bases between the two ends. DNA for the CDR3: TGTGCCACCAGCAGAGCGGGATCCTACAATGAGCAGTTCTTC. Amino acid sequence: CATSRAGSYNEQFF.

The chain joins TRBV28 to TRBJ2-6, with no clear D. Germline V gene lookup returns CDR1 MDHEN and CDR2 SYDVKM. The V gene lost 2 bases and the J gene lost 1 base, with 6 bases spanning the gap. The CDR3 extends over 15 amino acids. Written as DNA, the CDR3 is TGTGCCAGCAGTTTAGGTGGGTCTGGGGCCAACGTCCTGACTTTC. Its protein is CASSLGGSGANVLTF.

This clone occurred once. This rearrangement joins TRBV9 to TRBJ2-1; D is tentatively TRBD1 or TRBD2 (5 bases each). The CDR3 extends over 16 amino acids. From germline, CDR1 is SGDLS and CDR2 YYNGEE. Deletions cut 4 bases from V and 2 bases from J, with 16 bases between. The CDR3 loop reads CASSLGTPGPYNEQFF. CDR3 DNA: TGTGCCAGCAGCCTCGGGACGCCCGGGCCCTACAATGAGCAGTTCTTC.

This chain connects TRBV6-1 to TRBJ2-7; no firm D call. Germline assignment: CDR1 MNHNS and CDR2 SASEGT. Deletions cut 0 bases from V and 4 bases from J, with 1 base between. The CDR3 runs to 11 residues. CDR3 protein: CASSEAYEQYF. CDR3 nucleotides: TGTGCCAGCAGTGAAGCATACGAGCAGTACTTC.

The chain uses TRBV6-5 and TRBJ2-7, with TRBD1 matching over 7 bases. Trimming took 1 base from V and 4 from J; bases not matched to a gene: 4. The CDR3 contains 14 residues. Looked up from germline, CDR1 is MNHEY and CDR2 is SVGAGI. The CDR3 spells CASSYLTGMYEQYF. The CDR3 nucleotides read TGTGCCAGCAGTTACTTGACAGGGATGTACGAGCAGTACTTC.

In its sample, this clone was seen a few times. The gene calls are TRBV18 and TRBJ1-3; possible D gene TRBD1, 5 bases. The CDR3 totals 15 residues. Germline loops: CDR1 KGHSH, CDR2 LQKENI. V lost 3 bases and J 4 bases, leaving 13 bases between the germline ends. The CDR3 here is CASSPQEGSGNTIYF. The CDR3, as DNA: TGTGCCAGCTCACCCCAAGAGGGGTCGGGAAACACCATATATTTT.

This chain uses TRBV28 with TRBJ1-3; weak D call: TRBD1 (5 bases). Germline CDR1 reads MDHEN; CDR2 reads SYDVKM. V lost 2 bases to trimming and J lost 4 bases, with 6 bases between them. The CDR3 runs to 13 residues. CDR3 loop: CASSLGAGNTIYF. Written as DNA, the CDR3 is TGTGCCAGCAGTTTAGGGGCAGGAAACACCATATATTTT.

V and J are TRBV19 and TRBJ2-2; 10 bases line up with TRBD1. This CDR3 is 14 amino acids long. Germline CDR1 and CDR2: LNHDA and SQIVND (reference sequence). V was clipped by 8 bases and J by 1 base; unmatched bases: 1. The CDR3, as DNA: TGTGCCAGTGGGGACAGGGGGAACACCGGGGAGCTGTTTTTT. This encodes CASGDRGNTGELFF.

This clone was counted only a few times. The chain couples TRBV12-5 to TRBJ1-5, with TRBD1 matching 7 bases. The CDR3 consists of 16 residues. With V trimmed by 4 bases and J by 5 bases, 11 bases remained unmatched. The germline V gene encodes CDR1 LGHNT and CDR2 FRNRAP. CDR3 amino acids: CASGYKGGTVYQPQHF. Written as DNA, the CDR3 is TGTGCTAGTGGTTATAAAGGGGGGACAGTATATCAGCCCCAGCATTTT.

The J gene is TRBJ2-3, the V gene TRBV7-3; TRBD2 matches 8 bases. The CDR3 contains 15 residues. Trimming took 5 bases from V and 0 from J; bases not matched to a gene: 4. Germline assignment: CDR1 SGHTA and CDR2 FQGTGA. The CDR3 region is CASSVLAGSTDTQYF. The DNA of the CDR3 is TGTGCCAGCAGCGTATTAGCGGGAAGCACAGATACGCAGTATTTT.

The chain recombines TRBV11-2 with TRBJ2-3, with D hard to call. The V gene lost 5 bases and the J gene lost 1 base, with 19 bases spanning the gap. The germline V gene encodes CDR1 SGHAT and CDR2 FQNNGV. The CDR3 sequence is 17 residues long. The CDR3 DNA reads as TGTGCCAGCAGCCCGTTAAGTGCTAGTCAAGGCACAGATACGCAGTATTTT. Protein sequence: CASSPLSASQGTDTQYF.

This chain links TRBV7-9 with TRBJ2-7, with TRBD2 matching 11 bases. The CDR3 length is 18 residues. The germline V gene encodes CDR1 SEHNR and CDR2 FQNEAQ (reference sequence). The trim removed 5 bases at V and 4 bases at J, leaving 16 bases unmatched. CDR3 loop: CASSGTLGLLAGAYEQYF. CDR3 bases: TGTGCCAGCAGCGGAACACTGGGACTACTAGCGGGAGCGTACGAGCAGTACTTC.

The chain uses TRBV5-1 and TRBJ2-1; either TRBD1 or TRBD2 may fit D (5 bases each). Germline V gene sequence: CDR1 SGHRS, CDR2 YFSETQ. The CDR3 covers 14 residues. Trimming took off 1 base at V and 4 bases at J, with 9 bases between the two ends. The CDR3 DNA reads TGCGCCAGCAGCTTGCGGGACCTATACAATGAGCAGTTCTTC. It is translated as CASSLRDLYNEQFF.

The chain links TRBV14 to TRBJ2-7, with D unclear. Germline-derived CDR1 and CDR2 are SGHDN and FVKESK. V was clipped by 3 bases and J by 0 bases, with 6 bases between them. The CDR3 is made up of 13 amino acids. CDR3 protein: CASSQESSYEQYF. In nucleotides, the CDR3 is TGTGCCAGCAGCCAGGAGAGCTCCTACGAGCAGTACTTC.

This clone has more than one count but fewer than ten. The chain combines TRBV4-2 with TRBJ2-2; D might be TRBD1 (5 bases). Germline-derived CDR1 and CDR2 are LGHNA and YNFKEQ. There are 17 residues in the CDR3. Trimming left V 0 bases short and J 1 base short, with 12 bases between. The CDR3 loop reads CASSQEFWQGNTGELFF. DNA for the CDR3: TGTGCCAGCAGCCAAGAGTTCTGGCAGGGGAACACCGGGGAGCTGTTTTTT.

The CDR3 loop reads CASSVVPSSGGTGELFF. CDR3 DNA sequence: TGTGCCAGCAGCGTAGTTCCATCTAGCGGGGGGACCGGGGAGCTGTTTTTT. This chain links TRBV9 with TRBJ2-2, with 11 bases matching TRBD2. Unmatched junction bases numbered 6, after V lost 0 bases and J lost 5 bases. The germline V gene has CDR1 SGDLS and CDR2 YYNGEE. The CDR3 consists of 17 residues.